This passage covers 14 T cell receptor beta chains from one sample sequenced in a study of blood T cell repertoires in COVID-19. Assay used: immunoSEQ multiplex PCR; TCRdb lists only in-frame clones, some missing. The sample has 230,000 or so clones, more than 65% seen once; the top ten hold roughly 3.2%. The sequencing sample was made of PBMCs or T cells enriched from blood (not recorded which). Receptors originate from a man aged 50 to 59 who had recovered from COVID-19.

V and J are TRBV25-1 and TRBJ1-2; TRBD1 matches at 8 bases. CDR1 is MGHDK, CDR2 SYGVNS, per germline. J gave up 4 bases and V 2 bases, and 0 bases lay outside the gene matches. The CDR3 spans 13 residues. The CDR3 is CASSEQGAYGYTF. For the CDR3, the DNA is TGTGCCAGCAGTGAACAGGGGGCCTATGGCTACACCTTC.

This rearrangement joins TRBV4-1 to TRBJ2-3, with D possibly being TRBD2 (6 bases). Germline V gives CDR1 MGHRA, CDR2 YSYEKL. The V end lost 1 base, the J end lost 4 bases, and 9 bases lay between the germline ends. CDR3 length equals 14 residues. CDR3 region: CASSQGWEADTQYF. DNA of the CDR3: TGCGCCAGCAGCCAAGGGTGGGAGGCAGATACGCAGTATTTT.

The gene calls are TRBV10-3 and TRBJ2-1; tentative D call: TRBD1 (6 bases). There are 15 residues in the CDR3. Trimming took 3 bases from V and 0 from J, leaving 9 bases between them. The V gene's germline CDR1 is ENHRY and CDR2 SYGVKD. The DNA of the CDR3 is TGTGCCATCAGTGAAGGGGGAAGCTCCTACAATGAGCAGTTCTTC. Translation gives CAISEGGSSYNEQFF.

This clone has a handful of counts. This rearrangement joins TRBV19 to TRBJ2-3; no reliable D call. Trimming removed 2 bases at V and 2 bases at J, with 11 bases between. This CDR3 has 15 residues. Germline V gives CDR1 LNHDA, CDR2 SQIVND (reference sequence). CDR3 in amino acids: CASSINSAFTDTQYF. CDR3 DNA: TGTGCCAGTAGTATAAATTCCGCGTTCACAGATACGCAGTATTTT.

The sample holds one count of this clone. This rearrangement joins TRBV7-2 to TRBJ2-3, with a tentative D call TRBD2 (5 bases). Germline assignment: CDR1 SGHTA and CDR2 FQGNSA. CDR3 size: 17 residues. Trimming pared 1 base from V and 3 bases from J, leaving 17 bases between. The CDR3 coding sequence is TGTGCCAGCAGCTTAGTAATTGGGAGTCCGAGTACAGATACGCAGTATTTT. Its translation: CASSLVIGSPSTDTQYF.

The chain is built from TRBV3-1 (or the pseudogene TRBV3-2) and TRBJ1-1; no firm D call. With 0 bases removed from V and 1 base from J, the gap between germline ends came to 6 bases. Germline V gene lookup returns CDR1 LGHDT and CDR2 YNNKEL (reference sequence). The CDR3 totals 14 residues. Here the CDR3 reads CASSQEDKNTEAFF. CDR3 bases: TGTGCCAGCAGCCAAGAAGACAAGAACACTGAAGCTTTCTTT.

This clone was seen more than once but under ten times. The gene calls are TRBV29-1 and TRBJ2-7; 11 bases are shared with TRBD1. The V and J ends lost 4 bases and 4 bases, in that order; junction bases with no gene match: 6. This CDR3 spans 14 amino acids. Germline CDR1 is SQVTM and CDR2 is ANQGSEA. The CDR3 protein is CSVGRDRGKYEQYF. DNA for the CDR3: TGCAGCGTTGGCCGGGACAGGGGGAAATACGAGCAGTACTTC.

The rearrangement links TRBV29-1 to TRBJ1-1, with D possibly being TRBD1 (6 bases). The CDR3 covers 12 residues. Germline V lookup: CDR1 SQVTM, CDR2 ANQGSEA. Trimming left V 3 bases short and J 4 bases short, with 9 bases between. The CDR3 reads CSVDGRGTEAFF. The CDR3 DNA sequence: TGCAGCGTTGATGGCAGGGGCACTGAAGCTTTCTTT.

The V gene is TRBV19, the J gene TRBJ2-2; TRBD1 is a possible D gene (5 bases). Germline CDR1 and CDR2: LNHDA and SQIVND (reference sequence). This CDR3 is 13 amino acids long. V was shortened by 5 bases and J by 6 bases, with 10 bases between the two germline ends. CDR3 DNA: TGTGCCAGTAGTGTACAGGTCCCCGGGGAGCTGTTTTTT. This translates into CASSVQVPGELFF. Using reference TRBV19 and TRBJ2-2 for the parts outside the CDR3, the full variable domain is DGGITQSPKYLFRKEGQNVTLSCEQNLNHDAMYWYRQDPGQGLRLIYYSQIVNDFQKGDIAEGYSVSREKKESFPLTVTSAQKNPTAFYLCASSVQVPGELFFGEGSRLTVL.

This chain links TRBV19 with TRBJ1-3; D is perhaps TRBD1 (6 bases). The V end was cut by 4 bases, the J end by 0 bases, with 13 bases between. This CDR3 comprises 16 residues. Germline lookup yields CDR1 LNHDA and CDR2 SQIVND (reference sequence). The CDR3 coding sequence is TGTGCCAGTAGTACCCTCCGGACAGACTCTGGAAACACCATATATTTT. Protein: CASSTLRTDSGNTIYF.

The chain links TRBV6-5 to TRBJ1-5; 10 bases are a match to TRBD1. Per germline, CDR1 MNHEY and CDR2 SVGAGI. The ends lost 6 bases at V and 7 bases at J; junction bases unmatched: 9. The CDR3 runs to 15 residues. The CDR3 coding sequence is TGTGCCAGCAGCCTCTCCGGGACAGGGGACCAGCCCCAGCATTTT. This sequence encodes CASSLSGTGDQPQHF.

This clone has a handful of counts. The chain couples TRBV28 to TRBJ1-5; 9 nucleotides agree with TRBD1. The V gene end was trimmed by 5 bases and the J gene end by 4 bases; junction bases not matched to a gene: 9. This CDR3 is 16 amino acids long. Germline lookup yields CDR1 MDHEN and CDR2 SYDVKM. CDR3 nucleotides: TGTGCCAGCAGTCGACAAGGACAGGGGTTAAATCAGCCCCAGCATTTT. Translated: CASSRQGQGLNQPQHF.

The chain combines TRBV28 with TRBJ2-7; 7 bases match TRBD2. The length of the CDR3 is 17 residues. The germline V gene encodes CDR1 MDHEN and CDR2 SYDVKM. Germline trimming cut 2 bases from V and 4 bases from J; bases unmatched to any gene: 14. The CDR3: CASSLAGGGRNFYEQYF. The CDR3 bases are TGTGCCAGCAGTTTAGCGGGTGGCGGGAGAAATTTTTACGAGCAGTACTTC. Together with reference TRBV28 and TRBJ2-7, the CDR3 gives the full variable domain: DVKVTQSSRYLVKRTGEKVFLECVQDMDHENMFWYRQDPGLGLRLIYFSYDVKMKEKGDIPEGYSVSREKKERFSLILESASTNQTSMYLCASSLAGGGRNFYEQYFGPGTRLTVT.

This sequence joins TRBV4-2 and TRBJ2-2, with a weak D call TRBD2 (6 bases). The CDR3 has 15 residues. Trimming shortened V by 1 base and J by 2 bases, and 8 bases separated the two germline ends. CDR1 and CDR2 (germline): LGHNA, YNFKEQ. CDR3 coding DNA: TGTGCCAGCAGCCAAGGGGACTCAAACACCGGGGAGCTGTTTTTT. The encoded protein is CASSQGDSNTGELFF.